The source of this T cell receptor beta chain is a study of cytomegalovirus exposure and HLA in healthy donors. Whole-study results and caveats: Reported results showed that the classifier diagnosed cytomegalovirus status with high specificity and sensitivity.

Comments on this clone: Its target is not known.

PCR amplification relied on 60 Vbeta primers (plus 13 Jbeta primers). TCRdb's copy holds only in-frame clones and misses some; the assay was immunoSEQ multiplex PCR. Here the sample spans tens of thousands of clones, approximately 82% being singletons. The material sequenced was PBMCs. The sequence was obtained from a woman aged 18-30 years in good health and CMV-seropositive.

CDR3 sequence (DNA): TGTGCCAGCAGCCCTGACAGGGGATTTAACACCGGGGAGCTGTTTTTT. Its protein product is CASSPDRGFNTGELFF. V and J are TRBV5-6 and TRBJ2-2; 8 bases are shared with TRBD1. J lost 2 bases, V lost 4 bases, and 7 bases had no gene match. CDR3 length: 16 amino acids. CDR1 SGHDT and CDR2 YYEEEE come from the germline V gene.